A selection of T cell receptor beta chains follows, all from one sample in a study of blood T cell repertoires in COVID-19. Sequencing used immunoSEQ multiplex PCR; TCRdb keeps in-frame clones, though not all of them. Among 230,000 or so clones listed, about 85% were seen once. Sequencing input: PBMCs or T cells enriched from blood (not recorded which). These receptors originate from a woman in her 50s who had been exposed to COVID-19. Both conserved end residues are part of each CDR3. A D gene is named only where the DNA matches it firmly. Not every row has a clone size; where given, it reads once, few, many or a size class.

>TRBJ2-1|NA|TRBD2|TRBV11-2
TGTGCCAGCAGCTTAGCTAGCGGGGTGAATGAGCAGTTCTTC
CASSLASGVNEQFF
>TRBJ1-1|NA|TRBD1|TRBV24-1
TGTGCCACCAGTGACCACTCCGGGACAGGGGGGACTGAAGCTTTCTTT
CATSDHSGTGGTEAFF
>TRBJ1-4|many|NA|TRBV2
TGTGCCAGCAAACCCGACAGGCTGAATGAAAAACTGTTTTTT
CASKPDRLNEKLFF
>TRBJ2-2|NA|NA|TRBV28
TGTGCCAGCAGTCGCGCGGGACTGAAAAACGGGGAGCTGTTTTTT
CASSRAGLKNGELFF
>TRBJ2-7|NA|TRBD1|TRBV11-2
TGTGCCAGCAGCTTAGGGACAGGGGCCTACGAGCAGTACTTC
CASSLGTGAYEQYF
>TRBJ2-3|NA|NA|TRBV18
TGTGCCAGCTCCATGGGAAGACAGGGAGGAACAGATACGCAGTATTTT
CASSMGRQGGTDTQYF
>TRBJ2-1|NA|NA|TRBV7-9
TGTGCCAGCAGCTTAGGGGCAGGGGGACTCTCCTACAATGAGCAGTTCTTC
CASSLGAGGLSYNEQFF
>TRBJ1-6|once|TRBD1|TRBV7-9
TGTGCCAGCAGCCCCTCGACAGGGAAGGGTTCACCCCTCCACTTT
CASSPSTGKGSPLHF
>TRBJ2-7|NA|TRBD1|TRBV7-2
TGTGCCAGCAGCTGGGGGGGGACAGGGGAAACCTACGAGCAGTACTTC
CASSWGGTGETYEQYF
>TRBJ2-7|NA|NA|TRBV15
TGTGCCACCAGCAGAGTAAGGGGGACATCTTCCTACGAGCAGTACTTC
CATSRVRGTSSYEQYF
>TRBJ1-1|NA|NA|TRBV9
TGTGCCAGCAGCGCTACAGGGTTTACTGAAGCTTTCTTT
CASSATGFTEAFF
>TRBJ1-1|NA|TRBD1|TRBV7-2
TGTGCCAGCAGCCCGGACAGGGTTTCGAACACTGAAGCTTTCTTT
CASSPDRVSNTEAFF
>TRBJ1-4|NA|NA|TRBV11-2
TGTGCCAGCAGCTCCCGGGGGGCTGCAACTAATGAAAAACTGTTTTTT
CASSSRGAATNEKLFF
>TRBJ1-3|few|NA|TRBV13
TGTGCCAGCACCTGGGGCGGCGGCTCTGGAAACACCATATATTTT
CASTWGGGSGNTIYF
>TRBJ1-6|NA|NA|TRBV6-4
TGTGCCAGCAGTGATAACCCCTCGGGGAATTCACCCCTCCACTTT
CASSDNPSGNSPLHF
>TRBJ1-1|once|TRBD1|TRBV30
TGTGCCTGGAGTGTGCTAGGGGGGACAGATTTGAACACTGAAGCTTTCTTT
CAWSVLGGTDLNTEAFF
>TRBJ1-1|NA|NA|TRBV5-4
TGTGCCAGCAGCTTGGAGGGCGGGGGCCACACTGAAGCTTTCTTT
CASSLEGGGHTEAFF
>TRBJ2-7|once|NA|TRBV5-4
TGTGCCAGCAGCTATGAGCGGGTTGGGGCCTACGAGCAGTACTTC
CASSYERVGAYEQYF
>TRBJ2-1|NA|NA|TRBV30
TGTGCCTGGAGACAGGGTTGGAATGAGCAGTTCTTC
CAWRQGWNEQFF
>TRBJ2-2|NA|NA|TRBV7-2
TGTGCCAGCAGTCCTAAGGGGCGGCAAACCGGGGAGCTGTTTTTT
CASSPKGRQTGELFF
>TRBJ2-3|NA|NA|TRBV29-1
TGCAGCGTTGAAGGCAGGTTCACAGATACGCAGTATTTT
CSVEGRFTDTQYF
>TRBJ1-1|NA|NA|TRBV24-1
TGTGCCACCAGTGACATCCGAACCGAGGGCGCTGAAGCTTTCTTT
CATSDIRTEGAEAFF
>TRBJ2-1|once|TRBD2|TRBV11-3
TGTGCCAGCAGCCTCGGGAGGTCAAGTGAGCAGTTCTTC
CASSLGRSSEQFF
>TRBJ2-4|NA|TRBD2|TRBV10-1
TGCGCCGCTCCACCGGAGGGACTACCAAACATTCAGTACTTC
CAAPPEGLPNIQYF
>TRBJ1-6|NA|NA|TRBV7-9
TGTGCCAGCAGCTTATTACAGCCCAACTATAATTCACCCCTCCACTTT
CASSLLQPNYNSPLHF
>TRBJ1-3|NA|NA|TRBV5-3
TGTGCCAGAAGCCCGCAAAAGGGGTTAAACACCATATATTTT
CARSPQKGLNTIYF
>TRBJ2-7|NA|NA|TRBV6-1
TGTGCCAGCAGTGAAGACTTCCACTACGAGCAGTACTTC
CASSEDFHYEQYF
>TRBJ2-5|NA|TRBD1|TRBV14
TGTGCCAGCAGCCGCTACAGGGGAGAGACCCAGTACTTC
CASSRYRGETQYF
>TRBJ1-1|NA|NA|TRBV5-1
TGCGCCAGCAGTTGGGCCGGTGGAACCACTGAAGCTTTCTTT
CASSWAGGTTEAFF
>TRBJ2-3|NA|NA|TRBV5-1
TGCGCCAGCAGCTGGCAGGGAGGTGAGGATACGCAGTATTTT
CASSWQGGEDTQYF
>TRBJ2-1|NA|NA|TRBV12-3/TRBV12-4
TGTGCCAGCACCGAACAGGGACGGAATGAGCAGTTCTTC
CASTEQGRNEQFF
>TRBJ2-3|NA|NA|TRBV5-1
TGCGCCAGCAGCTTTGACAATACGCAGTATTTT
CASSFDNTQYF
>TRBJ1-5|NA|NA|TRBV19
TGTGCCAGTAGTGCGAGGGGGTCACTCTGGCCCCAGCATTTT
CASSARGSLWPQHF
>TRBJ2-2|NA|TRBD1|TRBV3-1/TRBV3-2
TGTGCCAGCCTTCGGCAAGGGGGCCAGGACACCGGGGAGCTGTTTTTT
CASLRQGGQDTGELFF
>TRBJ1-1|NA|NA|TRBV12-3/TRBV12-4
TGTGCCAGCAGTCTAAGACAGATTGAAGCTTTCTTT
CASSLRQIEAFF
>TRBJ1-1|few|NA|TRBV29-1
TGCAGCGTTGATGAGAGGGCGGGTGAAGCTTTCTTT
CSVDERAGEAFF
>TRBJ2-5|NA|NA|TRBV4-3
TGCGCCAGCAGCCAAGGAGGTTCGCCCCAAGAGACCCAGTACTTC
CASSQGGSPQETQYF
>TRBJ1-6|NA|NA|TRBV19
TGTGCCAGTAGCCGCTCGGGGGGCCTTTATTCACCCCTCCACTTT
CASSRSGGLYSPLHF
>TRBJ1-2|NA|TRBD1|TRBV10-2
TGCGCCAGCAGTGAAACAGGGGAGTCCTACTATGGCTACACCTTC
CASSETGESYYGYTF
>TRBJ2-3|NA|TRBD2|TRBV6-4
TGTGCCAGCAGTGACACCGCCGCGGGGGGCACAGATACGCAGTATTTT
CASSDTAAGGTDTQYF
>TRBJ1-4|NA|TRBD1|TRBV23-1
TGCGCCAGCAGTCGAGGGGGCCCTAATGAAAAACTGTTTTTT
CASSRGGPNEKLFF
>TRBJ2-3|NA|TRBD2|TRBV11-2
TGTGCCAGCAGCCGGGACTACAGAGATACGCAGTATTTT
CASSRDYRDTQYF